This T cell receptor beta chain was retrieved from a study of T-cell reconstitution after alpha-beta-depleted transplantation in children. The V gene end was trimmed by 1 base and the J gene end by 2 bases; junction bases not matched to a gene: 9. Germline CDR1 SGHTA, CDR2 FQGNSA. The CDR3 has 17 amino acids. Points from the study as a whole: From newly produced T cells came most of the T-cell counts and diversity one year after transplant. Expanded graft clones, several hundred of them, were reportedly the source of alpha-beta T cells about two months after transplant.

Library preparation (for TCRbeta) was performed with unique molecular identifiers. Via MiXCR, TCRdb re-called the PCR reads, giving one row per CDR3 protein. Of roughly 300,000 distinct CDR3 sequences in the sample, around 10% are singletons; the top ten hold around a quarter. In its sample, this clonotype was seen a few times. Its antigen is not known. The chain couples TRBV7-2 to TRBJ2-5; 8 nucleotides agree with TRBD2. The source was peripheral blood, collected 180 days after TCRalphabeta/CD19-depleted stem cell transplant. The sequence was collected from a male patient between 2 and 10 years old who had a stem cell transplant for chronic granulomatous disease, so the T cells may come from the graft donor. The CDR3 protein is CASSLGSIAGPQETQYF. DNA for the CDR3: TGTGCCAGCAGCTTAGGATCGATAGCGGGACCACAAGAGACCCAGTACTTC.